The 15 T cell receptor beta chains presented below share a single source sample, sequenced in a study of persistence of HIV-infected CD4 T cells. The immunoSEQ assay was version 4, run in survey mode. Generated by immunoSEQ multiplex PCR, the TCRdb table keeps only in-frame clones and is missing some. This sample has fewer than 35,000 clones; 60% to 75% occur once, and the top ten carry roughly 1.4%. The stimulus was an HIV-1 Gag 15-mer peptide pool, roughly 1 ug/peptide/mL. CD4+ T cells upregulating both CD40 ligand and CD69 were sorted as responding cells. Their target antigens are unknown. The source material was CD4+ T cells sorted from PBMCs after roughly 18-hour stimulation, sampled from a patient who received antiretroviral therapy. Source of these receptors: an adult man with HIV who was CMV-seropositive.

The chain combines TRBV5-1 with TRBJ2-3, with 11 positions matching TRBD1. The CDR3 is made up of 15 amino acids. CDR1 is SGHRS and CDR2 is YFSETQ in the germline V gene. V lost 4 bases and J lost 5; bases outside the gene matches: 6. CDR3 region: CASSTGTGGLDTQYF. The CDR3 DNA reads TGCGCCAGCAGCACGGGGACAGGGGGACTAGATACGCAGTATTTT.

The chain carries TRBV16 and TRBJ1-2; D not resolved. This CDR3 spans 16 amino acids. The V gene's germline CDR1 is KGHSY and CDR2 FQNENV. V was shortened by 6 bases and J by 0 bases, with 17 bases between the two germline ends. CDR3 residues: CASRGNSITSNYGYTF. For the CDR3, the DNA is TGTGCCAGCAGGGGTAACAGTATCACCTCTAACTATGGCTACACCTTC.

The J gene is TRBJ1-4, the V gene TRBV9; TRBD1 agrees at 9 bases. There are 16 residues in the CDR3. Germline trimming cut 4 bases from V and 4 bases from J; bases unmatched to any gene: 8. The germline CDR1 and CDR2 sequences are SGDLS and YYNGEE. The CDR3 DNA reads TGTGCCAGCAGCCTGGGACAGGGATGGAGTAATGAAAAACTGTTTTTT. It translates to CASSLGQGWSNEKLFF.

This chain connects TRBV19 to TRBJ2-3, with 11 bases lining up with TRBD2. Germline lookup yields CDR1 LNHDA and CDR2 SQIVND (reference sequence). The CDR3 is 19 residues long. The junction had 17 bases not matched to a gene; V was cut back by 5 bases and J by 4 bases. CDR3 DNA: TGTGCCAGTAGTCCCGTAGCGGGGGGGGGAAGCTTTTCCTCAGATACGCAGTATTTT. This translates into CASSPVAGGGSFSSDTQYF.

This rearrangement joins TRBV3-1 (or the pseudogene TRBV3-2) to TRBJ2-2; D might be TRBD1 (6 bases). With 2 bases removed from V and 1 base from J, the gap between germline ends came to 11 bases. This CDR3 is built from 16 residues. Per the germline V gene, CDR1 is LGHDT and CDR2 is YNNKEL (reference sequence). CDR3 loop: CASSQSPGQNTGELFF. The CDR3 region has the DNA TGTGCCAGCAGCCAATCTCCGGGACAGAACACCGGGGAGCTGTTTTTT.

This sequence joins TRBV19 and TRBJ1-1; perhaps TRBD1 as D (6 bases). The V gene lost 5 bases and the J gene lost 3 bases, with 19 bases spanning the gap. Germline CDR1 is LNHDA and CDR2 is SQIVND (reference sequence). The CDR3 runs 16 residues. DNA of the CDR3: TGTGCCAGTAGTTCCCCACCAGGGGCCTTCCACACTGAAGCTTTCTTT. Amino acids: CASSSPPGAFHTEAFF.

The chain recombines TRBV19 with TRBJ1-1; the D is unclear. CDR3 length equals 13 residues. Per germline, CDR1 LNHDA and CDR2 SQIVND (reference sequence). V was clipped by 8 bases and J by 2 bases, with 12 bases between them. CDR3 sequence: CASSDQINTEAFF. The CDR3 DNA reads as TGTGCCAGTTCTGACCAGATTAACACTGAAGCTTTCTTT.

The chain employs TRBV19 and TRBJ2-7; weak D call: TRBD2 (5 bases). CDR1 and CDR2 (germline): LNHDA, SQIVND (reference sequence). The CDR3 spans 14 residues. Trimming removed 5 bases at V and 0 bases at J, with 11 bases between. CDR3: CASSSGVYSYEQYF. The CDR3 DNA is TGTGCCAGTAGTTCCGGGGTCTACTCCTACGAGCAGTACTTC.

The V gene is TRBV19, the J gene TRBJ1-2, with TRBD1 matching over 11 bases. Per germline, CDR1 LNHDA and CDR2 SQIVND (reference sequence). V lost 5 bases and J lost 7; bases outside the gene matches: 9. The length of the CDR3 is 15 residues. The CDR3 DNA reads TGTGCCAGTAGTCGGACAGGGGGCGGAAAAGGTGGCTACACCTTC. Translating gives CASSRTGGGKGGYTF.

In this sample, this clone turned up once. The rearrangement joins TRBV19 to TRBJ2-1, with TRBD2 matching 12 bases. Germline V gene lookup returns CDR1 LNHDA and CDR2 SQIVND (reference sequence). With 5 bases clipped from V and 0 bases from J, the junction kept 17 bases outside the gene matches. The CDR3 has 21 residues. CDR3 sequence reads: CASSPGSPGLAGPSSYNEQFF. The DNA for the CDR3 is TGTGCCAGTAGTCCTGGGTCACCGGGACTAGCGGGCCCAAGCTCCTACAATGAGCAGTTCTTC.

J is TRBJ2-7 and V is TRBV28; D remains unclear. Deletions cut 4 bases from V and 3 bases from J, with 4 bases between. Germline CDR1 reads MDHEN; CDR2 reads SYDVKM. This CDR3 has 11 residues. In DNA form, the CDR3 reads TGTGCCAGCAGTTCATACTACGAGCAGTACTTC. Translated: CASSSYYEQYF.

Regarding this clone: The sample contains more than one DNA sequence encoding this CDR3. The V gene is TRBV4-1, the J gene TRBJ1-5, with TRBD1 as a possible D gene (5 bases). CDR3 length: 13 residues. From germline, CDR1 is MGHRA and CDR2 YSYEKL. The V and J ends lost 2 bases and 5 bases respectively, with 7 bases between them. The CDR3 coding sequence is TGCGCCAGCAGCCAACAGGGAGATCAGCCCCAGCATTTT. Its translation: CASSQQGDQPQHF.

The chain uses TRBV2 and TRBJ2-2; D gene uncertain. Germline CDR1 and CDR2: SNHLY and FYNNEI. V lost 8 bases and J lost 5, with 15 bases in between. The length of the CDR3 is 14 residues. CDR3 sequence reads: CASCWRRETGELFF. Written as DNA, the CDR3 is TGTGCCAGCTGCTGGCGCCGCGAGACCGGGGAGCTGTTTTTT.

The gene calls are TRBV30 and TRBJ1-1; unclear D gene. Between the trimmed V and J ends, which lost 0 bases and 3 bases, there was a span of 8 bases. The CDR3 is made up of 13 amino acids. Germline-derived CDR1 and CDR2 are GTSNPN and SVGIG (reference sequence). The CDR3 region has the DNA TGTGCCTGGAGTGTTGAGGTATACACTGAAGCTTTCTTT. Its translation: CAWSVEVYTEAFF.

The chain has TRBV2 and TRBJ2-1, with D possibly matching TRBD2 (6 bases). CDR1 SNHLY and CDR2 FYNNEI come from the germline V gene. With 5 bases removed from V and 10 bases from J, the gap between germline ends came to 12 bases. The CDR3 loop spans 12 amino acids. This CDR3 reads CASSLGRREQFF. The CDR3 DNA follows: TGTGCCAGCAGTCTAGGGAGGAGGGAGCAGTTCTTC.